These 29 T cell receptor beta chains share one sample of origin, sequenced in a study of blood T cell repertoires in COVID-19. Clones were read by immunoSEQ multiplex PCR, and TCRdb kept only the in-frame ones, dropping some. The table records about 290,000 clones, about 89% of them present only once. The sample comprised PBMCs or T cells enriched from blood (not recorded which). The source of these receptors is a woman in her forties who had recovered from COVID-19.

CDR3 in amino acids: CASSVLAGGDNEQFF. The CDR3 region has the DNA TGTGCCAGCAGCGTATTAGCGGGAGGGGACAATGAGCAGTTCTTC. The chain combines TRBV9 with TRBJ2-1, with 11 bases lining up with TRBD2. From germline, CDR1 is SGDLS and CDR2 YYNGEE. J gave up 5 bases and V 1 base, and 2 bases lay outside the gene matches. This CDR3 has 15 amino acids. The full variable domain, rest sourced from reference TRBV9 and TRBJ2-1, is DSGVTQTPKHLITATGQRVTLRCSPRSGDLSVYWYQQSLDQGLQFLIQYYNGEERAKGNILERFSAQQFPDLHSELNLSSLELGDSALYFCASSVLAGGDNEQFFGPGTRLTVL.

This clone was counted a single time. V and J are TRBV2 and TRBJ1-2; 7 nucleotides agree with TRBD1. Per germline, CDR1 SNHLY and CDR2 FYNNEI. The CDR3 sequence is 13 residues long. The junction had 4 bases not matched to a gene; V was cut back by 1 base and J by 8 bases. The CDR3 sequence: CASSEGQGRGYTF. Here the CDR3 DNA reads TGTGCCAGCAGTGAAGGACAGGGTAGAGGCTACACCTTC.

DNA for the CDR3: TGTGCCAGCAGCCCACAGGGAAGCTATGGCTACACCTTC. Its translation is CASSPQGSYGYTF. The chain couples TRBV14 to TRBJ1-2; maybe TRBD1 (6 bases). V was shortened by 4 bases and J by 4 bases, with 10 bases between the two germline ends. CDR1 and CDR2 (germline): SGHDN, FVKESK. This CDR3 comprises 13 residues.

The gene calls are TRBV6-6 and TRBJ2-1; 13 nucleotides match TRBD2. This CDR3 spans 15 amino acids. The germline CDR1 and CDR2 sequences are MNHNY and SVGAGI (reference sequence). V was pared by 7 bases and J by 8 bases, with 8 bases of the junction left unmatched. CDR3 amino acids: CASTRLAGGIYEQFF. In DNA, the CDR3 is TGTGCCAGCACCCGACTAGCGGGAGGAATTTATGAGCAGTTCTTC.

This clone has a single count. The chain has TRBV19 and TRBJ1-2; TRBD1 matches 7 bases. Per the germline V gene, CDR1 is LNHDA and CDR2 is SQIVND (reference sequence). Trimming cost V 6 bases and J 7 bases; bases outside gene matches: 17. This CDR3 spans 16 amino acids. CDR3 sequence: CASRDLKKTGRGGYTF. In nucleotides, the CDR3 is TGTGCCAGTAGGGATCTAAAGAAGACAGGGCGCGGTGGCTACACCTTC.

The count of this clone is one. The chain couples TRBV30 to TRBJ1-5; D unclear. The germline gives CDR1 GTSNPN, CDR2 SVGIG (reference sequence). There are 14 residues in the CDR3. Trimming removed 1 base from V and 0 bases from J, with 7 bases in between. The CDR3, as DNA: TGTGCCTGGAGTGGAGCTTATAGCAATCAGCCCCAGCATTTT. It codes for CAWSGAYSNQPQHF.

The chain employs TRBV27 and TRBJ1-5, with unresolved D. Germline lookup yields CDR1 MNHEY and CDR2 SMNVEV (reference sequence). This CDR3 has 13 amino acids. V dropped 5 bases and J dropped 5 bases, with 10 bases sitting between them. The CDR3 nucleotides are TGTGCCAGCAGTCCCGCAAGAGATCAGCCCCAGCATTTT. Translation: CASSPARDQPQHF.

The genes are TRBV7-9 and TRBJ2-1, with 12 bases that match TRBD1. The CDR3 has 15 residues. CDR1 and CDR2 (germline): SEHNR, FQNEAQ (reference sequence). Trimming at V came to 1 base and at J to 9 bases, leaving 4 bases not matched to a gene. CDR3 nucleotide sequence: TGTGCCAGCAGCTTAGTAGGGACAGGGGGCGGTGAGCAGTTCTTC. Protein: CASSLVGTGGGEQFF.

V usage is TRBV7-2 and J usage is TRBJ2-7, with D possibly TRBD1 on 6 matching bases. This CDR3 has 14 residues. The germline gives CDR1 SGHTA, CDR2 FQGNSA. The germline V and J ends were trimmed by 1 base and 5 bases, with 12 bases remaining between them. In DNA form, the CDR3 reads TGTGCCAGCAGCTTAGTGGGGGCTAAGGACGAGCAGTACTTC. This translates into CASSLVGAKDEQYF.

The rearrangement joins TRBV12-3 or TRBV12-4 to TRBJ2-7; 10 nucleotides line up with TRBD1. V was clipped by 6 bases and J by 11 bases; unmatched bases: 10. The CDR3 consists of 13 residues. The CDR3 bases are TGTGCCAGCAGCTTCAAAGGACAGGGGGGGAAGTACTTC. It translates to CASSFKGQGGKYF.

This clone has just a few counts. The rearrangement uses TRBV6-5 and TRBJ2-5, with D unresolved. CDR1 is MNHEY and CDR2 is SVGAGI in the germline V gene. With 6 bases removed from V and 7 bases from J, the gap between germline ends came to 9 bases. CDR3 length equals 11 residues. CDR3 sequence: CASSHGGTQYF. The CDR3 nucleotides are TGTGCCAGCAGCCACGGCGGGACCCAGTACTTC.

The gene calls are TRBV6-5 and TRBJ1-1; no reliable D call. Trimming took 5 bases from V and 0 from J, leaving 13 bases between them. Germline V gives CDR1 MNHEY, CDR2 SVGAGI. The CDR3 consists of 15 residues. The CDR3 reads CASSLTLSMNTEAFF. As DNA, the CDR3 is TGTGCCAGCAGTCTAACGTTAAGCATGAACACTGAAGCTTTCTTT.

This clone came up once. The CDR3 loop is CASSLVAGGGNEQFF. In DNA, the CDR3 is TGTGCCAGCAGCTTAGTAGCGGGAGGCGGCAATGAGCAGTTCTTC. This rearrangement joins TRBV11-2 to TRBJ2-1, with 10 bases identical to TRBD2. The CDR3 length is 15 residues. CDR1 SGHAT and CDR2 FQNNGV come from the germline V gene. The J segment lost 6 bases and the V segment lost 1 base, leaving 3 bases of the junction unmatched.

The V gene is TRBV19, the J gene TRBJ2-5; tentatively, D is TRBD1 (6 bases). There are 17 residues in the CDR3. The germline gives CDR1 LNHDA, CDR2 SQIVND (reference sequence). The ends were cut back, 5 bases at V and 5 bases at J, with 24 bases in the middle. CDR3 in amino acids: CASSSITSTGPVETQYF. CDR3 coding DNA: TGTGCCAGTAGTTCAATCACTTCGACAGGACCGGTGGAGACCCAGTACTTC.

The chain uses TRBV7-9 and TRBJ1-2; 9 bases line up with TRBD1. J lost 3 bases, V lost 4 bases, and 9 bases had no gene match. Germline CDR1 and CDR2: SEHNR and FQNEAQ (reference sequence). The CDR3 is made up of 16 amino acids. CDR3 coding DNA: TGTGCCAGCAGCTCAGTATCCGGGACAGGGCACTATGGCTACACCTTC. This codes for CASSSVSGTGHYGYTF.

This chain's CDR3 is CASSPQVVVGTGELFF. The CDR3 nucleotides are TGTGCCAGCAGCCCCCAGGTAGTAGTTGGCACCGGGGAGCTGTTTTTT. The chain uses TRBV7-3 and TRBJ2-2; D unresolved. The CDR3 spans 16 residues. The V and J ends lost 5 bases and 4 bases respectively, with 17 bases between them. CDR1 SGHTA and CDR2 FQGTGA come from the germline V gene.

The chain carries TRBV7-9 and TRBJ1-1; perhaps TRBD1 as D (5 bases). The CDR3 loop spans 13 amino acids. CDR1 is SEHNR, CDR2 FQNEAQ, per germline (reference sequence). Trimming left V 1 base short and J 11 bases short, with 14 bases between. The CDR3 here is CASSLGTGGMAFF. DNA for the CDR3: TGTGCCAGCAGCTTAGGGACGGGGGGGATGGCTTTCTTT.

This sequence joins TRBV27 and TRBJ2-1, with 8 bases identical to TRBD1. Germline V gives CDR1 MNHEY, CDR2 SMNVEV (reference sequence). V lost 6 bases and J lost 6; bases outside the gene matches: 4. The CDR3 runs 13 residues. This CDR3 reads CASRQTGVNEQFF. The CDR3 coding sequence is TGTGCCAGCAGGCAGACAGGGGTCAATGAGCAGTTCTTC.

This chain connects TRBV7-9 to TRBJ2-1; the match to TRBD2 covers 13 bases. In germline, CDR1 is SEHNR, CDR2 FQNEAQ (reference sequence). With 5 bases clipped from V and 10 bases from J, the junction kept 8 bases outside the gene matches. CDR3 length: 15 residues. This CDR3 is CASSPEGLAGLEQFF. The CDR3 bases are TGTGCCAGCAGCCCCGAGGGACTAGCGGGACTGGAGCAGTTCTTC.

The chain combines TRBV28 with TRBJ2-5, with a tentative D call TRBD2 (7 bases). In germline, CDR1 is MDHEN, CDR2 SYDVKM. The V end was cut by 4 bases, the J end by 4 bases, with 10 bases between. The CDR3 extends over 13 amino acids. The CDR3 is CASSYGGLETQYF. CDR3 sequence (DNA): TGTGCCAGCAGTTACGGGGGGCTAGAGACCCAGTACTTC.

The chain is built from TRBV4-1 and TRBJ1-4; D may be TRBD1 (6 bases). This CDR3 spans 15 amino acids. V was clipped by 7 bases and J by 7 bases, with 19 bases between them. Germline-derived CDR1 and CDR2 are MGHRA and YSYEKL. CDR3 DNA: TGCGCCAGCACCGCAAGGGGGGGCGAGGGTGAAAAACTGTTTTTT. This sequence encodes CASTARGGEGEKLFF.

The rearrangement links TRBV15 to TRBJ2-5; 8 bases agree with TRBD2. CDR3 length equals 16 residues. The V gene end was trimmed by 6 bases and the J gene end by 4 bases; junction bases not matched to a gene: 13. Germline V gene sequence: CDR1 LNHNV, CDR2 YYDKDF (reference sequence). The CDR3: CATSHREGGLGETQYF. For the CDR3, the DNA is TGTGCCACCAGTCACCGGGAGGGGGGTTTGGGAGAGACCCAGTACTTC.

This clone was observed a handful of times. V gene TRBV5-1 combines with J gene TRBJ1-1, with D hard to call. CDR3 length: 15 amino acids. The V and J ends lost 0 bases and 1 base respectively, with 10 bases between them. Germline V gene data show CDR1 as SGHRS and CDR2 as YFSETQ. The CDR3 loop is CASSLGLGRNTEAFF. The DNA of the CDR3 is TGCGCCAGCAGCTTGGGTCTCGGGAGGAACACTGAAGCTTTCTTT.

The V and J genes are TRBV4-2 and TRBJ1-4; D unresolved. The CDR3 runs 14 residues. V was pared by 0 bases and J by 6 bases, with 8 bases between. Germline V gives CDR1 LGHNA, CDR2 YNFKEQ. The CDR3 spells CASSQDSVYEKLFF. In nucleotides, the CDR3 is TGTGCCAGCAGCCAAGATTCAGTGTATGAAAAACTGTTTTTT.

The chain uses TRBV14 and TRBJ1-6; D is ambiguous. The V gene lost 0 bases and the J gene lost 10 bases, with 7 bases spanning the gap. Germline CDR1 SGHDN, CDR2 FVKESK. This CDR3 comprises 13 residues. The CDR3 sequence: CASSQDVSSPLHF. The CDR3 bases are TGTGCCAGCAGCCAAGACGTTTCGTCACCCCTCCACTTT.

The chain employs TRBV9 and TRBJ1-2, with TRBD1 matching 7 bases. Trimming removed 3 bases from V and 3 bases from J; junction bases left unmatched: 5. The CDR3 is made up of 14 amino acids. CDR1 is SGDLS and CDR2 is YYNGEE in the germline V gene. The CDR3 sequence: CASSAQTGDYGYTF. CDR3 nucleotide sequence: TGTGCCAGCAGCGCCCAAACAGGGGACTATGGCTACACCTTC.

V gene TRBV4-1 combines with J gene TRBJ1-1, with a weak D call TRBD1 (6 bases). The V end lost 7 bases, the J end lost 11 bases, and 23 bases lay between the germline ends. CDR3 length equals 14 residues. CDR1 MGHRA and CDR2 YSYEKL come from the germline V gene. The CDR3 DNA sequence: TGCGCCAGCAAGGGAATTTTTGAGGACAGAGGGGCTTTCTTT. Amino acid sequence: CASKGIFEDRGAFF.

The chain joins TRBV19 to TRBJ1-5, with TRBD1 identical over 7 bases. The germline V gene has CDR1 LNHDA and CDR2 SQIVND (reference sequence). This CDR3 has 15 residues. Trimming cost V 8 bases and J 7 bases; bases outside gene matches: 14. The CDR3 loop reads CASLGLDRVGQPQHF. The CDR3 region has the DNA TGTGCCAGTTTAGGATTAGACAGGGTTGGACAGCCCCAGCATTTT.

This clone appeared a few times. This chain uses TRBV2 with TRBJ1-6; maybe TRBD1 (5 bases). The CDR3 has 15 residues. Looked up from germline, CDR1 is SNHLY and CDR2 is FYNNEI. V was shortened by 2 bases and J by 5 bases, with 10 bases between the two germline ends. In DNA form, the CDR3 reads TGTGCCAGCAGTGAATCGACAGCCCATAATTCACCCCTCCACTTT. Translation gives CASSESTAHNSPLHF.